The T cell receptor beta chain described here comes from a study of blood T cell repertoires in COVID-19. Study at large: From T cells, B-cell-depleted T cells, or PBMCs came the material, which was cDNA or gDNA.

Profiled with immunoSEQ multiplex PCR; TCRdb holds only in-frame clones, not every one. Of around 200,000 clones listed, roughly nine tenths are singletons. The CDR3 consists of 16 residues. Germline assignment: CDR1 SGHRS and CDR2 YFSETQ. V shed 4 bases and J 6 bases; nucleotides not matched to a gene: 8. The chain recombines TRBV5-1 with TRBJ2-1; 12 nucleotides align to TRBD2. The receptor was isolated from a woman between 50 and 59 years old with acute or convalescent COVID-19. Specimen: peripheral blood. The CDR3 DNA reads as TGCGCCAGCAGCCAATTACTAGCGGGAGGACGCAATGAGCAGTTCTTC. It is translated as CASSQLLAGGRNEQFF.